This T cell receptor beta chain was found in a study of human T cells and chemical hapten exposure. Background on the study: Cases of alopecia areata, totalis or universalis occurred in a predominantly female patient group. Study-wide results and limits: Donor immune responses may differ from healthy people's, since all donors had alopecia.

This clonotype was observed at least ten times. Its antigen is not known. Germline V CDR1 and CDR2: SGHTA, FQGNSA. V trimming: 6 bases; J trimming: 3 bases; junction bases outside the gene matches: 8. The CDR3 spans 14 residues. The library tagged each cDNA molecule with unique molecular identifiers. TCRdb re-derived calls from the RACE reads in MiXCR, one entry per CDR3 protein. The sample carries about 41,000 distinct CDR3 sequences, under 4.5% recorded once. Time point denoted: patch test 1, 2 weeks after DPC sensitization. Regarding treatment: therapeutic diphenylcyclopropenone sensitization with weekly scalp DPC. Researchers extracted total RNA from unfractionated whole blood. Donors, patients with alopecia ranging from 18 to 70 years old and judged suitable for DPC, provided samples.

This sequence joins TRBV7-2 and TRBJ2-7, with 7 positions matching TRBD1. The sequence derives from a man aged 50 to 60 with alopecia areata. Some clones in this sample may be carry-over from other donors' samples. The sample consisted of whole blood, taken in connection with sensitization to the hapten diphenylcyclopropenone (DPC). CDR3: CASSYPGQHYEQYF. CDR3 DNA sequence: TGTGCCAGCAGTTATCCGGGACAGCACTACGAGCAGTACTTC.